Listed below are T cell receptor beta chains from one sample, sequenced in a study of cytomegalovirus exposure and HLA in healthy donors. Profiled with immunoSEQ multiplex PCR; TCRdb holds only in-frame clones, not every one. This sample has approximately 190,000 clones, with approximately 85% found just once. The sample was PBMCs. The source is a woman aged 18-29 years in good health and CMV-seronegative. CDR3s include the opening cysteine and the closing phenylalanine or tryptophan. The D gene is left open where the match is weak. Clone size is stated in some rows and not others, as once, few, many or a class when expanded.

j_gene	abundance	v_gene	d_gene	CDR3nt	CDR3aa
TRBJ2-3	-	TRBV2	-	TGTGCCAGCATCTTCGGGACTCCTACAGATACGCAGTATTTT	CASIFGTPTDTQYF
TRBJ1-1	-	TRBV2	-	TGTGCCACAACCTGGTTGGGCGAGGCTTTCTTT	CATTWLGEAFF
TRBJ2-7	-	TRBV30	TRBD1	TGTGCCTGGAGTGTACTTGGGACAGGGTCCTACGAGCAGTACTTC	CAWSVLGTGSYEQYF
TRBJ2-3	-	TRBV19	-	TGTGCCAGTAGCTCTAACGGTAGCACAGATACGCAGTATTTT	CASSSNGSTDTQYF
TRBJ1-1	-	TRBV7-3	TRBD1	TGTGCCAGCAGCTTAGGGCAGGGGGTAGTGAACACTGAAGCTTTCTTT	CASSLGQGVVNTEAFF
TRBJ1-6	few	TRBV2	-	TGTGCCAGCAGTAATCAGGGGCCAGATTCACCCCTCCACTTT	CASSNQGPDSPLHF
TRBJ2-7	-	TRBV18	TRBD1	TGTGCCAGCTCGCCGGGACAGGGGGAGTACGAGCAGTACTTC	CASSPGQGEYEQYF
TRBJ1-1	-	TRBV28	TRBD1	TGTGCCAGTGGACCGGGACAGCGCACTGAAGCTTTCTTT	CASGPGQRTEAFF
TRBJ2-5	-	TRBV6-5	-	TGTGCCAGCAGTCACGGACAGTACCAAGAGACCCAGTACTTC	CASSHGQYQETQYF
TRBJ1-3	-	TRBV30	-	TGTGCCTGGAGTGGGCTGCTCGGAAACACCATATATTTT	CAWSGLLGNTIYF